This T cell receptor beta chain was sequenced in a study of T cells after yellow fever vaccination. Study-wide findings and caveats: Once the booster was given, most primary-vaccination clones reappeared, at just over 95% for CD4 and over 85% for CD8. Among all clonotypes, a small share was observed in both CD4 and CD8 compartments. Abundant clonotypes (contaminants from the bulk population) could be present in FACS-sorted repertoires.

5'RACE template switching produced TCR cDNA carrying a universal primer site and UMIs. TCRdb re-called the 5' RACE reads with MiXCR, one entry per CDR3 protein. The sample includes approximately 300,000 distinct CDR3 sequences, roughly a tenth of them seen just once. As regards this clonotype: The antigen is unknown.

Between the trimmed V and J ends, which lost 1 base and 1 base, there was a span of 8 bases. The CDR3 is 14 amino acids. Germline V CDR1 and CDR2: SGHRS, YFSETQ. This sample comprised CD4+ T cells sorted from PBMCs, obtained 45 days after the yellow fever booster vaccination. V and J are TRBV5-1 and TRBJ1-1; D remains ambiguous. This sequence was found in a man between 18 and 35 years old who received the YFV17D yellow fever vaccine. CDR3 coding DNA: TGCGCCAGCAGCTTGTCGCCACCGAACACTGAAGCTTTCTTT. It codes for CASSLSPPNTEAFF.